These 9 T cell receptor beta chains came from one sample sequenced in a study of radiation and T cells in renal cell carcinoma. Indicated time point: blood 4 weeks post-SBRT, at nephrectomy. Documented treatment: 15 Gy SBRT to primary tumor, nephrectomy 4 weeks later. Sequenced by immunoSEQ multiplex PCR; TCRdb stores in-frame clones only, minus some. The sample carries around 45,000 clones, roughly 80% recorded once. This specimen was blood, taken from a patient whose treatment included radiotherapy and nephrectomy. These TCRs come from a woman in her sixties or seventies with renal cell carcinoma.

Turning to this clone: The junction does not match germline at one end; this may be a read error. The sample holds other DNA sequences that translate to the same CDR3. The chain has TRBV5-1 and TRBJ1-6; D call uncertain. The CDR3 sequence is 15 residues long. From germline, CDR1 is SGHRS and CDR2 YFSETQ. The CDR3 spells CASSLGDTTNSPLHF. The CDR3 DNA sequence: TGCGCCAGCAGTTTGGGCGACACGACTAATTCACCCCTCCACTTT.

V gene TRBV5-1 combines with J gene TRBJ2-2; TRBD1 agrees at 7 bases. Germline values: CDR1 SGHRS, CDR2 YFSETQ. With 4 bases clipped from V and 6 bases from J, the junction kept 3 bases outside the gene matches. The CDR3 length is 13 residues. The CDR3 loop is CASSLTGAGELFF. DNA for the CDR3: TGCGCCAGCAGCCTTACAGGGGCCGGGGAGCTGTTTTTT. Full variable domain (missing parts from reference TRBV5-1 and TRBJ2-2): KAGVTQTPRYLIKTRGQQVTLSCSPISGHRSVSWYQQTPGQGLQFLFEYFSETQRNKGNFPGRFSGRQFSNSRSEMNVSTLELGDSALYLCASSLTGAGELFFGEGSRLTVL.

V gene TRBV29-1 combines with J gene TRBJ2-3, with D perhaps matching TRBD2 (6 bases). This CDR3 contains 13 residues. Germline values: CDR1 SQVTM, CDR2 ANQGSEA. V lost 3 bases to trimming and J lost 1 base, with 8 bases between them. The CDR3 DNA sequence: TGCAGCGTTGAGGGGGGACGCACAGATACGCAGTATTTT. Translated: CSVEGGRTDTQYF.

The table lists this clone with a count of one. The chain links TRBV29-1 to TRBJ2-1, with 9 nucleotides matching TRBD2. The CDR3 length is 20 residues. V trimming: 0 bases; J trimming: 3 bases; junction bases outside the gene matches: 18. Germline V lookup: CDR1 SQVTM, CDR2 ANQGSEA. The chain's CDR3 is CSVEDPRGSREGYLYNEQFF. As DNA, the CDR3 is TGCAGCGTTGAAGACCCCCGTGGGTCGCGGGAGGGCTATCTCTACAATGAGCAGTTCTTC.

Only a few counts were recorded for this clone. The chain has TRBV14 and TRBJ2-1; no definite D call. Germline-derived CDR1 and CDR2 are SGHDN and FVKESK. V lost 2 bases to trimming and J lost 6 bases, with 2 bases between them. This CDR3 comprises 11 residues. CDR3 coding DNA: TGTGCCAGCAGCCAAAGCAATGAGCAGTTCTTC. Its protein is CASSQSNEQFF.

This sequence joins TRBV5-1 and TRBJ2-7, with D tentatively TRBD1 (6 bases). V lost 0 bases and J lost 2, with 9 bases in between. Per the germline V gene, CDR1 is SGHRS and CDR2 is YFSETQ. This CDR3 has 14 amino acids. The CDR3 loop reads CASSLGQEAYEQYF. In nucleotides, the CDR3 is TGCGCCAGCAGCTTGGGACAGGAAGCCTACGAGCAGTACTTC.

The CDR3 sequence is CASSLFTGGQDTQYF. CDR3 nucleotide sequence: TGTGCCAGCAGCTTGTTTACGGGAGGTCAAGATACGCAGTATTTT. This chain connects TRBV5-4 to TRBJ2-3, with 7 bases aligning to TRBD2. This CDR3 is 15 amino acids long. Germline trimming cut 1 base from V and 5 bases from J; bases unmatched to any gene: 7. Germline V gene sequence: CDR1 SGHNT, CDR2 YYREEE (reference sequence).

This clone was seen a single time. The V and J genes are TRBV7-2 and TRBJ1-2; D is unresolved. V lost 1 base, J lost 3 bases, and 6 bases lay in between. This CDR3 has 13 amino acids. The germline V gene encodes CDR1 SGHTA and CDR2 FQGNSA. The DNA of the CDR3 is TGTGCCAGCAGCTTAGGATTATACTATGGCTACACCTTC. Amino acid sequence: CASSLGLYYGYTF.

This chain joins TRBV15 and TRBJ1-3; possible D gene TRBD1, 6 bases. The CDR3 covers 15 residues. Deletions cut 0 bases from V and 4 bases from J, with 10 bases between. The germline CDR1 and CDR2 sequences are LNHNV and YYDKDF (reference sequence). CDR3 loop: CATSRDSRGGNTIYF. CDR3 DNA sequence: TGTGCCACCAGCAGAGATTCGAGGGGGGGAAACACCATATATTTT.